Given below is one T cell receptor beta chain in context. The antigen it binds to is not known. There are no base qualities to consult, and no much larger clone falls within one base. The sample comes from a study of blood T cell repertoires in COVID-19 (dated by TCRdb to the early 2020s). For the study in its entirety: The collaborator samples originated in the United States, Italy and Spain and spanned the acute and convalescent phases of COVID-19. Deeply sampled blood TCRbeta repertoires from subjects exposed to, actively infected with, or recovered from COVID-19 were included in the dataset. The prospective study material was composed of cDNA or gDNA derived from T cells, B-cell-depleted T cells, or PBMCs. A freely available public database, intended as a resource for researchers studying the immune response to SARS-CoV-2, is where the repertoires were released. The samples were drawn from the first 160 participants of the ongoing ImmuneRACE study and from over a thousand subjects provided by 6 global collaborators. HLA class I and class II types, where available, came from metadata supplied by the sample provider rather than from assay-based typing. A de-identified subject ID, COVID-19 status, age in years and sex were almost always included in the sample metadata. Overall study results and their limits: Clinical and demographic metadata were provided uncurated, with the amount varying by source and participant.

In Seattle, one collaborating source enrolled patients while the infection was active and tracked those patients longitudinally over the course of disease. Collaborating institutions collected whole blood in K2EDTA tubes following their own protocols. For TCRbeta analysis, collaborators shipped samples as frozen whole blood, isolated PBMCs, or DNA extracted from either of those sample types. CDR1 and CDR2, looked up from the germline V gene, are SGHTS and YDEGEE. Including cysteine and phenylalanine, the CDR3 has 17 amino acids. Only the CDR3 region is kept as DNA, spanning 51 bases read in frame from base 1. Trimming takes 4 bases off V and 6 bases off J; junction bases not matched to a gene: 18. TCRbeta CDR3 regions were amplified from genomic DNA by means of the immunoSEQ Assay, a bias-controlled multiplex PCR. In the paper's pipeline: The number of nucleated cells in each sample was estimated from the amplification of reference gene primers within the assay. To quantify the absolute abundance of each unique TCRbeta CDR3 rearrangement, sequence reads were collapsed and filtered. For each sample, productive Simpson clonality was calculated as the square root of Simpson's diversity index across productive rearrangements. The table comes from immuneACCESS by way of TCRdb, which keeps in-frame sequences with V and J called. Part of the clones is missing from these tables; in studies checked, under half for an unresolved V gene and the rest for unknown reasons. V and J calls and clone size are given by that table; D and trimming were obtained from the DNA. The sample table shows fewer than 350,000 clones, and approximately 88% are seen once. In total, the top ten clones hold 1.5% to 2% of the sample.

The V and J genes are TRBV5-8 and TRBJ1-2; 7 central nucleotides agree with TRBD1. This TCR was sampled from a woman aged 25 to 39 with COVID-19, enrolled during active disease. The sequenced material came from peripheral blood. The CDR3 is CASSLREGAVRADGYTF. The DNA is TGTGCCAGCAGCCTTCGGGAGGGGGCGGTCCGAGCCGATGGCTACACCTTC. The entire variable domain, with the stretches around the CDR3 drawn from the reference TRBV5-8 and TRBJ1-2 proteins, is EAGVTQSPTHLIKTRGQQATLRCSPISGHTSVYWYQQALGLGLQFLLWYDEGEERNRGNFPPRFSGRQFPNYSSELNVNALELEDSALYLCASSLREGAVRADGYTFGSGTRLTVV.